The T cell receptor (beta chain) under discussion was sequenced for a study of Graves' ophthalmopathy and Graves' hyperthyroidism. Whole-study results and caveats: Detected in blood as well were most expanded thyroid clonotypes with frequency above 0.001. In predicting ophthalmopathy progression, the model reached around 66% sensitivity and 72.22% specificity.

This CDR3 region has 12 residues. Germline V gene sequence: CDR1 SQVTM, CDR2 ANQGSEA. V was shortened by 5 bases and J by 5 bases, with 13 bases between the two germline ends. Orbital computed tomography, thyroid ultrasound, TRAb, serum thyroxine and clinical symptoms formed the basis of diagnosis. As the starting material, more than 8 ml of fresh peripheral blood yielded the PBMCs. Only one count was recorded for this clonotype. Its antigen is currently unknown. The TCR beta CDR3 regions underwent amplification from RNA transcripts. Following a first-round RT-PCR that used HTBI primers, a second-round multiplex PCR was carried out. TCRdb re-called the multiplex PCR reads through MiXCR, storing one row per CDR3 protein. Of about 700,000 distinct CDR3 sequences listed, 40% are singletons.

Specimen: peripheral blood. J is TRBJ2-7 and V is TRBV29-1; possibly TRBD1 for D (5 bases). This TCR derives from an adult man with Graves' ophthalmopathy. The CDR3 region has the DNA TGCAGCGTTTGGGGCTTTACCGACGAGCAGTACTTC. This encodes CSVWGFTDEQYF.